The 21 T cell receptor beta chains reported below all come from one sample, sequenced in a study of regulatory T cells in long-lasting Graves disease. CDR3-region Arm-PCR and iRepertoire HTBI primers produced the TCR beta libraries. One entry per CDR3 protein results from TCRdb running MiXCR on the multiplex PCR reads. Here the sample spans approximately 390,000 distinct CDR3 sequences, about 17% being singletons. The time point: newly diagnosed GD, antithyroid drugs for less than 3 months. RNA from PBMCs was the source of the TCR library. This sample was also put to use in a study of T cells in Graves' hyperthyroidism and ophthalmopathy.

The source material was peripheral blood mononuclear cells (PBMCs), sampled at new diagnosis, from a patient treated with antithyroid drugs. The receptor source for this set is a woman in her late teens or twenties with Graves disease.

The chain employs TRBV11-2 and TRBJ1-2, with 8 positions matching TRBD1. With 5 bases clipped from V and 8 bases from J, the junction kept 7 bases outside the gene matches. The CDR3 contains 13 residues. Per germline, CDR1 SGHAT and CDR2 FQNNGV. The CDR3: CASSPRTGRGYTF. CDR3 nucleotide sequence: TGTGCCAGCAGCCCCCGGACAGGGCGCGGCTACACCTTC.

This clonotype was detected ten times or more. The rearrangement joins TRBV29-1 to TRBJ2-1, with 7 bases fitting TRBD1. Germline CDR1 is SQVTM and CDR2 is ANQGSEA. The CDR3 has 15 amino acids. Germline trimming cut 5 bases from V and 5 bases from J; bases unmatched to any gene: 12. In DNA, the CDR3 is TGCAGCGTTCTAATGCAGGGACAGCTAGACAATGAGCAGTTCTTC. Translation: CSVLMQGQLDNEQFF.

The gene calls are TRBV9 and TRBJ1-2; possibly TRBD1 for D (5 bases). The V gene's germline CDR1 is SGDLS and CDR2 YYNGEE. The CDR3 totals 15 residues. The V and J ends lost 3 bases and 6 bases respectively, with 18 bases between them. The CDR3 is CASSDRDGSLNGYTF. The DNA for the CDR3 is TGTGCCAGCAGCGATCGGGACGGATCCCTTAATGGCTACACCTTC. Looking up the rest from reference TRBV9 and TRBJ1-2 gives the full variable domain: DSGVTQTPKHLITATGQRVTLRCSPRSGDLSVYWYQQSLDQGLQFLIQYYNGEERAKGNILERFSAQQFPDLHSELNLSSLELGDSALYFCASSDRDGSLNGYTFGSGTRLTVV.

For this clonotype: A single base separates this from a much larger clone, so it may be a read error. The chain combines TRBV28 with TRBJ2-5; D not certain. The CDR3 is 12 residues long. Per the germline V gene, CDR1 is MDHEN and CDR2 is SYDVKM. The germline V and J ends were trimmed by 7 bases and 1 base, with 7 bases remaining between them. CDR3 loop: CASTRAQETQYF. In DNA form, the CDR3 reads TGTGCCAGCACCCGGGCCCAAGAGACCCAGTACTTC.

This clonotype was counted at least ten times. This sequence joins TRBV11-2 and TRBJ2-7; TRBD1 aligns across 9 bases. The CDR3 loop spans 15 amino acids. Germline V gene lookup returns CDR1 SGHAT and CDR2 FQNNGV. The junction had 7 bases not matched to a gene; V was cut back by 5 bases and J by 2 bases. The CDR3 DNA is TGTGCCAGCAGCCGACAGGGGACAGGGACCTACGAGCAGTACTTC. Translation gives CASSRQGTGTYEQYF.

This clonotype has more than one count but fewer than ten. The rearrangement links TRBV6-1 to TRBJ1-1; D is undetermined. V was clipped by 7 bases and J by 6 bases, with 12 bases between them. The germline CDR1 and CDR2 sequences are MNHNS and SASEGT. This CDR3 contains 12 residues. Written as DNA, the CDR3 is TGTGCCAGCAACCCGGGGTTGGCTGAAGCTTTCTTT. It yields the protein CASNPGLAEAFF.

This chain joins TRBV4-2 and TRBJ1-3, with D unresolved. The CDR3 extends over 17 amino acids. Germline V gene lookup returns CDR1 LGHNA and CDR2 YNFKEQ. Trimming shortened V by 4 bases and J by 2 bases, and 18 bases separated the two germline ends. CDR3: CASSLDTRITAGNTIYF. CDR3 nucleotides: TGTGCCAGCAGCCTGGATACGAGGATAACTGCTGGAAACACCATATATTTT.

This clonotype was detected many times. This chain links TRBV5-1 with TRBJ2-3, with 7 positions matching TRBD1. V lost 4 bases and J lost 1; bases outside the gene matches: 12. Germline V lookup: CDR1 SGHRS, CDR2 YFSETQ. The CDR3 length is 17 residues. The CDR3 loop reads CASSPPRTGAGTDTQYF. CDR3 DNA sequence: TGCGCCAGCAGCCCACCTCGAACAGGGGCAGGCACAGATACGCAGTATTTT.

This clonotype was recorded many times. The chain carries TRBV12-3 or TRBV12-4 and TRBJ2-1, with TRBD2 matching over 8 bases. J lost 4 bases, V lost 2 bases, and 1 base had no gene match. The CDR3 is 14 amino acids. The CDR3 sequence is CASSLSGGYNEQFF. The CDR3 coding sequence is TGTGCCAGCAGTTTAAGCGGGGGTTACAATGAGCAGTTCTTC.

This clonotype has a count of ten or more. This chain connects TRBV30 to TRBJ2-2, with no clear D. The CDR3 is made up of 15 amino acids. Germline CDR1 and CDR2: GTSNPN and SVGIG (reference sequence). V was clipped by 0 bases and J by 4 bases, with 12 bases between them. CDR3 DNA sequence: TGTGCCTGGAGTGTACGCCCAAAGGGCACCGGGGAGCTGTTTTTT. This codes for CAWSVRPKGTGELFF. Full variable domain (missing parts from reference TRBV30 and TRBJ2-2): SQTIHQWPATLVQPVGSPLSLECTVEGTSNPNLYWYRQAAGRGLQLLFYSVGIGQISSEVPQNLSASRPQDRQFILSSKKLLLSDSGFYLCAWSVRPKGTGELFFGEGSRLTVL.

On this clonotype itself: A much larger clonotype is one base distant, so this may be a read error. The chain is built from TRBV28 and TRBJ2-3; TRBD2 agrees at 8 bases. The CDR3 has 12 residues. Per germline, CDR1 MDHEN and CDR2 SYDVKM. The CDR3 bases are TGTGCCGGCAGCCGACTAGCGGATACGCAGTATTTT. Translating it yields CAGSRLADTQYF.

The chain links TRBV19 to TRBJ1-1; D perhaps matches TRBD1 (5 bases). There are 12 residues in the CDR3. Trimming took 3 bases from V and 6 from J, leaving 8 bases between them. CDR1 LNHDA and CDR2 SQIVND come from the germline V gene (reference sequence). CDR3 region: CASSMGVAEAFF. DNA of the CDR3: TGTGCCAGTAGTATGGGGGTCGCTGAAGCTTTCTTT.

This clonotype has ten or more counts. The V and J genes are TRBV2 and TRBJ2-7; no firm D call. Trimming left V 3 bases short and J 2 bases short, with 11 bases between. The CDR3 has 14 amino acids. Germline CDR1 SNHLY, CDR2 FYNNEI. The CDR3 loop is CASSEGDKTYEQYF. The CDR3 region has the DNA TGTGCCAGCAGTGAGGGCGACAAAACCTACGAGCAGTACTTC.

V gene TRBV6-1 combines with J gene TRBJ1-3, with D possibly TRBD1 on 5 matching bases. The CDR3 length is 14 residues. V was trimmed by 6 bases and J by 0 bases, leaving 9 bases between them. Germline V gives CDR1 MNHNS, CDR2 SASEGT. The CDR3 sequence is CASRRGSSGNTIYF. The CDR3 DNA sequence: TGTGCCAGCAGGCGGGGGAGCTCTGGAAACACCATATATTTT.

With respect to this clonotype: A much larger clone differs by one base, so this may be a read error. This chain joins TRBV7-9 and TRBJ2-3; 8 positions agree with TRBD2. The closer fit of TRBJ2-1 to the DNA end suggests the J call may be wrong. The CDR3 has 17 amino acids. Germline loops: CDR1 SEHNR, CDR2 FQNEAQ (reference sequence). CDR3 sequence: CASSSLRGGPLGSEQFF. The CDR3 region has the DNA TGTGCCAGCAGCTCGCTCCGCGGGGGGCCCCTGGGCAGTGAGCAGTTCTTC.

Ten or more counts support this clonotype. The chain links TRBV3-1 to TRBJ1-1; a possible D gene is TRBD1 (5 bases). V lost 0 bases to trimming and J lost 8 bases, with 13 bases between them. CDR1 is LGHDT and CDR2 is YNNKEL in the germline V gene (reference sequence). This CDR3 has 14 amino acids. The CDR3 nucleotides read TGTGCCAGCAGCCAAGAAGGCAGGGTCTACGAAGCTTTCTTT. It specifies CASSQEGRVYEAFF. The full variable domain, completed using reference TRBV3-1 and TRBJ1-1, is DTAVSQTPKYLVTQMGNDKSIKCEQNLGHDTMYWYKQDSKKFLKIMFSYNNKELIINETVPNRFSPKSPDKAHLNLHINSLELGDSAVYFCASSQEGRVYEAFFGQGTRLTVV.

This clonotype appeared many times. The CDR3 nucleotides read TGTGCCAGCAGCCTTGAACGCAATGAGCAGTTCTTC. It codes for CASSLERNEQFF. The rearrangement joins TRBV11-2 to TRBJ2-1; D not resolved. The CDR3 is 12 amino acids. Germline lookup yields CDR1 SGHAT and CDR2 FQNNGV. V was clipped by 5 bases and J by 6 bases, with 8 bases between them.

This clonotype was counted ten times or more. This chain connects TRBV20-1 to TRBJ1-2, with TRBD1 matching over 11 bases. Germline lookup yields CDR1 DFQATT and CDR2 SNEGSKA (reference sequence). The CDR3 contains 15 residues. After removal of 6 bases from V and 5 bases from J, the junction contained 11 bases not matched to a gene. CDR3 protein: CSARRGTGGTYGYTF. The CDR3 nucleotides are TGCAGTGCCCGACGAGGGACAGGGGGTACTTATGGCTACACCTTC.

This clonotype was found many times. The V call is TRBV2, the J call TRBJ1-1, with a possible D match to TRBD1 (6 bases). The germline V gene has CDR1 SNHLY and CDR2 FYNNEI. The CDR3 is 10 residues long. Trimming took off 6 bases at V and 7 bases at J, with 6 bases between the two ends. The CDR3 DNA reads TGTGCCAGCAGGGACAGTGAAGCTTTCTTT. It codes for CASRDSEAFF.

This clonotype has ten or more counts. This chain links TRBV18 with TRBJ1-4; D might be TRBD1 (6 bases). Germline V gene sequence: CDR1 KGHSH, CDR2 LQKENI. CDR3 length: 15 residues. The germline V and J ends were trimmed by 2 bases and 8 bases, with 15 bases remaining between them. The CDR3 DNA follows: TGTGCCAGCTCACCATCCAGGGGATCCGACGAAAAACTGTTTTTT. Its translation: CASSPSRGSDEKLFF.

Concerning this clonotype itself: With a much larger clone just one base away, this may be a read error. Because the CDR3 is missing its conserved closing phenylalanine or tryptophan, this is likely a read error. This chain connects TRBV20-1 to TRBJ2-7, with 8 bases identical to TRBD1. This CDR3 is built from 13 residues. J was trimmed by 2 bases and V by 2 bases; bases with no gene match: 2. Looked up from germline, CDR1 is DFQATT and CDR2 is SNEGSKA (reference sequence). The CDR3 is CSARNRGTYEQYL. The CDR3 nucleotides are TGCAGTGCTAGAAACAGGGGGACCTACGAGCAGTACCTC.